This T cell receptor beta chain comes out of a study of cytomegalovirus exposure and HLA in healthy donors. Primers included in the PCR were 60 Vbeta and 13 Jbeta primers. This table comes from immunoSEQ multiplex PCR, and its TCRdb copy is limited to in-frame clones, with some not included. Among some 95,000 clones listed, about 69% were seen once. V lost 4 bases and J lost 6; bases outside the gene matches: 6. The CDR3 has 15 residues. The V gene's germline CDR1 is SQVTM and CDR2 ANQGSEA. The chain has TRBV29-1 and TRBJ2-7; TRBD2 aligns across 16 bases. This TCR was sampled from a woman between 18 and 29 years old in good health and CMV-seropositive. The sample was PBMCs. Here the CDR3 reads CSVGGLAGGLREQYF. For the CDR3, the DNA is TGCAGCGTTGGGGGACTAGCGGGGGGGCTGCGCGAGCAGTACTTC.